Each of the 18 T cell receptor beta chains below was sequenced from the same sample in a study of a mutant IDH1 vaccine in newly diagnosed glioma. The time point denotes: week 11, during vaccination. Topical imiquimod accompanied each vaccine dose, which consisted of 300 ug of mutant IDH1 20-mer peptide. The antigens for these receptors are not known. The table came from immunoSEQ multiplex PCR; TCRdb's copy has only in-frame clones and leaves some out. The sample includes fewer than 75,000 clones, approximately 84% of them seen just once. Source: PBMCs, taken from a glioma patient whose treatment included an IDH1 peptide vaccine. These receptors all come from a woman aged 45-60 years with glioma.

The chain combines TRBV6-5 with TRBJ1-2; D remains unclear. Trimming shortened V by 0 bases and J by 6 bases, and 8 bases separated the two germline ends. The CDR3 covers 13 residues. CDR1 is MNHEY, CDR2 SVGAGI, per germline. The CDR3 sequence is CASSYSSPDGYTF. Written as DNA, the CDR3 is TGTGCCAGCAGTTACTCGAGCCCTGATGGCTACACCTTC.

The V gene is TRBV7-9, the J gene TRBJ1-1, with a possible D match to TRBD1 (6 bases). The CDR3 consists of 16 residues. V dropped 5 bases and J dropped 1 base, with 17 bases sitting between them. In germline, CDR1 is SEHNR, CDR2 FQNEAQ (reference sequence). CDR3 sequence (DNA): TGTGCCAGCAGCCGTACAGGTGGGGGCGAGAACACTGAAGCTTTCTTT. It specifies CASSRTGGGENTEAFF.

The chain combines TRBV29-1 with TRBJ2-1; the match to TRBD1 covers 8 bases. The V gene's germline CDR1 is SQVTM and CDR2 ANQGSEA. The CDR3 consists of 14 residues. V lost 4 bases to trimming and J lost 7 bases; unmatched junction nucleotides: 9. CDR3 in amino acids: CSVGVWTGKNEQFF. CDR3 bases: TGCAGCGTTGGTGTCTGGACAGGGAAAAATGAGCAGTTCTTC.

The DNA of the CDR3 is TGTGCCAGCACCCTAGTGGCCTCTTCACCCCTCCACTTT. Residues: CASTLVASSPLHF. The chain has TRBV5-8 and TRBJ1-6; D is unresolved. CDR1 is SGHTS, CDR2 YDEGEE, per germline. This CDR3 is built from 13 residues. The V end lost 6 bases, the J end lost 9 bases, and 13 bases lay between the germline ends. Supplemented by reference TRBV5-8 and TRBJ1-6, the full variable domain reads EAGVTQSPTHLIKTRGQQATLRCSPISGHTSVYWYQQALGLGLQFLLWYDEGEERNRGNFPPRFSGRQFPNYSSELNVNALELEDSALYLCASTLVASSPLHFGNGTRLTVT.

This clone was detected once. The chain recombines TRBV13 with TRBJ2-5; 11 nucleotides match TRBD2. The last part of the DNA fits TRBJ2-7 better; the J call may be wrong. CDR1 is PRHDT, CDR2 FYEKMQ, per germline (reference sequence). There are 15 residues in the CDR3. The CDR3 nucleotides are TGTGCCAGCAGCTTCTGGCTAGCGGGGGGCCACGAGCAGTACTTC. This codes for CASSFWLAGGHEQYF.

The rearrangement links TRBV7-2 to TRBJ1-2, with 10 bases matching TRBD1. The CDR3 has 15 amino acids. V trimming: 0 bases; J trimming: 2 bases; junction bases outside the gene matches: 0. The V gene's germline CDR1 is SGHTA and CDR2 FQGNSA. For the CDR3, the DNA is TGTGCCAGCAGCTTAGCGACAGGGGGCAACTATGGCTACACCTTC. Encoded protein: CASSLATGGNYGYTF.

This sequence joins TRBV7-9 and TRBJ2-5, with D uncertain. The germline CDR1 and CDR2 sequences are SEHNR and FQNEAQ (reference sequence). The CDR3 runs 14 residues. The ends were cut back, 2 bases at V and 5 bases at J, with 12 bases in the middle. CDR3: CASSLSSTRETQYF. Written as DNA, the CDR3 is TGTGCCAGCAGCTTAAGTTCCACCAGGGAGACCCAGTACTTC.

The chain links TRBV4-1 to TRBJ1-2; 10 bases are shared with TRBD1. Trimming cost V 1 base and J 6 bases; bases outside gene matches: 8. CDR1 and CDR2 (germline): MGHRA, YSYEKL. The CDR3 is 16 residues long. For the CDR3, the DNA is TGCGCCAGCAGCCAAGTCCGGGACAGGGGTTTCGATGGCTACACCTTC. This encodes CASSQVRDRGFDGYTF.

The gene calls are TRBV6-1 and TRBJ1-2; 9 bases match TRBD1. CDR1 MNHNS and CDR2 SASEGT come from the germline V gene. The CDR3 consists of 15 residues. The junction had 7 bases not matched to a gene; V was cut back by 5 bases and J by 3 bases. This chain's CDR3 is CASSLLRDRDYGYTF. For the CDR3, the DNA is TGTGCCAGCAGTCTATTACGGGACAGGGACTATGGCTACACCTTC.

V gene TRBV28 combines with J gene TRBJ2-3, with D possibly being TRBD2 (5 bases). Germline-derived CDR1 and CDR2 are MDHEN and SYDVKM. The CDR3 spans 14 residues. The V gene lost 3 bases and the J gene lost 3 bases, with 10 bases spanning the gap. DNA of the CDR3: TGTGCCAGCAGTTTCCTAAGCGGAACAGATACGCAGTATTTT. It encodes CASSFLSGTDTQYF.

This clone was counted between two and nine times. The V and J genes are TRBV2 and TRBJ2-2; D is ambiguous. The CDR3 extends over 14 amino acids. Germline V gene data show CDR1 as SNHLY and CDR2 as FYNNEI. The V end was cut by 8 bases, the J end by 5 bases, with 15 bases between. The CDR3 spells CASLVDRRTGELFF. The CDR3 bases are TGTGCCAGCCTCGTCGATAGAAGGACCGGGGAGCTGTTTTTT. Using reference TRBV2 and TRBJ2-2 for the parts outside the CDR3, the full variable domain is EPEVTQTPSHQVTQMGQEVILRCVPISNHLYFYWYRQILGQKVEFLVSFYNNEISEKSEIFDDQFSVERPDGSNFTLKIRSTKLEDSAMYFCASLVDRRTGELFFGEGSRLTVL.

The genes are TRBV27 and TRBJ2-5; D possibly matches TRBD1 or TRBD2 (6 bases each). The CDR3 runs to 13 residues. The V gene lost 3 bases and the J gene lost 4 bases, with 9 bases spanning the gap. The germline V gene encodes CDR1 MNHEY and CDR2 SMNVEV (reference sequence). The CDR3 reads CASSLWGAETQYF. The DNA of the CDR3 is TGTGCCAGCAGTTTGTGGGGGGCAGAGACCCAGTACTTC.

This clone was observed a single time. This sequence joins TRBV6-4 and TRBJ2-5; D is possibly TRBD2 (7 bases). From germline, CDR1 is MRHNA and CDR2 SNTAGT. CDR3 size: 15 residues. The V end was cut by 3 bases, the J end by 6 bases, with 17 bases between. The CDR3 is CASSEASGGLKTQYF. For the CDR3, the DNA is TGTGCCAGCAGTGAAGCGTCGGGGGGCTTAAAGACCCAGTACTTC.

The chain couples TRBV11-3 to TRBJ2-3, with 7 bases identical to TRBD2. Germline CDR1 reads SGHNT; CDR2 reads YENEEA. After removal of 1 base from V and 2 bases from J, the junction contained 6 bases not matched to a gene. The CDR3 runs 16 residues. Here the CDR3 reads CASSLGGTTLTDTQYF. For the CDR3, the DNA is TGTGCCAGCAGCTTAGGGGGGACTACCCTCACAGATACGCAGTATTTT.

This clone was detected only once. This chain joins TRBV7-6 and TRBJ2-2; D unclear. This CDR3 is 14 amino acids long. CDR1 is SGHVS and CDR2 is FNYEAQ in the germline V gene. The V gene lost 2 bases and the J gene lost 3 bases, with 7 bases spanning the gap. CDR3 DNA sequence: TGTGCCAGCAGCTTAAGGGCTGACACCGGGGAGCTGTTTTTT. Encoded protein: CASSLRADTGELFF. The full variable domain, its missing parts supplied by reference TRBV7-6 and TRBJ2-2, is GAGVSQSPRYKVTKRGQDVALRCDPISGHVSLYWYRQALGQGPEFLTYFNYEAQQDKSGLPNDRFSAERPEGSISTLTIQRTEQRDSAMYRCASSLRADTGELFFGEGSRLTVL.

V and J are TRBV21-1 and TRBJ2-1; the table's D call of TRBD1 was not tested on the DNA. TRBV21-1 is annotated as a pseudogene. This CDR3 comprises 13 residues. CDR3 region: CATGQELYNEQFF. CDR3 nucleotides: TGTGCCACCGGACAGGAGCTATACAATGAGCAGTTCTTC.

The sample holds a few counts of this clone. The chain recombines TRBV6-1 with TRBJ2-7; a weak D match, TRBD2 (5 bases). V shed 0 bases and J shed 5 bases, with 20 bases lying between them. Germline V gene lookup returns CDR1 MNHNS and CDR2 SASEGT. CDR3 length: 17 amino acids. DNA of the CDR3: TGTGCCAGCAGTGAAGCGGGATGGAGGTCGATTGCGGACGAGCAGTACTTC. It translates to CASSEAGWRSIADEQYF.

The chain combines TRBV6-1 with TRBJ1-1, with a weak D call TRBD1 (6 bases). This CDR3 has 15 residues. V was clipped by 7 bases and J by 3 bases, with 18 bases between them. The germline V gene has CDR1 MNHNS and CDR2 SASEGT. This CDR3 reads CASKGGGRGDTEAFF. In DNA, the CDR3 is TGTGCCAGCAAGGGGGGAGGGAGGGGGGACACTGAAGCTTTCTTT.